This passage covers 16 T cell receptor beta chains from one sample sequenced in a study of T cells in Graves' hyperthyroidism and ophthalmopathy. Researchers took RNA transcripts and amplified the TCR beta CDR3 regions from them. The study used the HTBI primer set for a first-round RT-PCR of the TCR CDR3. MiXCR, run by TCRdb on the multiplex PCR reads, gives a single entry per CDR3 protein. The sample carries 350,000 or so distinct CDR3 sequences, approximately 18% recorded once. Sequencing was carried out using blood. The origin of the receptors is a woman between 45 and 65 years old with Graves' hyperthyroidism.

The chain links TRBV6-1 to TRBJ2-3; maybe TRBD1 (6 bases). The germline gives CDR1 MNHNS, CDR2 SASEGT. This CDR3 contains 14 residues. Between the trimmed V and J ends, which lost 5 bases and 4 bases, there was a span of 13 bases. Here the CDR3 reads CASSRTVWADTQYF. The DNA of the CDR3 is TGTGCCAGCAGTCGGACAGTTTGGGCAGATACGCAGTATTTT.

The chain couples TRBV4-2 to TRBJ2-3; D remains ambiguous. V gave up 3 bases and J gave up 5 bases, with 12 bases separating them. The CDR3 has 14 amino acids. Germline lookup yields CDR1 LGHNA and CDR2 YNFKEQ. CDR3 sequence reads: CASSHGIGRDTQYF. The CDR3 bases are TGTGCCAGCAGCCACGGAATAGGGCGAGATACGCAGTATTTT.

This clonotype was detected a few times. J is TRBJ2-3 and V is TRBV10-1; 10 nucleotides line up with TRBD2. This CDR3 region has 18 residues. Germline lookup yields CDR1 WNHNN and CDR2 SYGVQD (reference sequence). V shed 4 bases and J 1 base; nucleotides not matched to a gene: 11. The CDR3 DNA sequence: TGCGCCAGCAGTGCTGGGTCTAGCGGGAGTGTGGGCACAGATACGCAGTATTTT. This translates into CASSAGSSGSVGTDTQYF.

The chain combines TRBV5-1 with TRBJ2-5; D possibly corresponds to TRBD2 (6 bases). V was shortened by 5 bases and J by 1 base, with 9 bases between the two germline ends. Germline values: CDR1 SGHRS, CDR2 YFSETQ. CDR3 length equals 13 residues. The CDR3 DNA follows: TGCGCCAGCAGGGCGGGGTTCCAAGAGACCCAGTACTTC. Translation: CASRAGFQETQYF.

This clonotype was detected only a few times. The V call is TRBV6-1, the J call TRBJ2-5, with D perhaps TRBD1 (6 bases). The CDR3 is made up of 15 amino acids. Deletions cut 4 bases from V and 0 bases from J, with 12 bases between. CDR1 and CDR2 (germline): MNHNS, SASEGT. CDR3 in amino acids: CASSGWDTYQETQYF. The CDR3 region has the DNA TGTGCCAGCAGTGGTTGGGACACTTACCAAGAGACCCAGTACTTC.

In its sample, this clonotype was seen a few times. This rearrangement joins TRBV6-1 to TRBJ2-1; D is unresolved. V was pared by 5 bases and J by 8 bases, with 13 bases between. Germline loops: CDR1 MNHNS, CDR2 SASEGT. This CDR3 comprises 13 residues. The CDR3 here is CASSSPGDDEQFF. For the CDR3, the DNA is TGTGCCAGCAGTTCTCCCGGCGATGATGAGCAGTTCTTC.

This clonotype was detected ten times or more. The chain is built from TRBV12-3 or TRBV12-4 and TRBJ1-5, with a tentative D call TRBD1 (5 bases). V lost 2 bases to trimming and J lost 5 bases, with 7 bases between them. CDR3 length equals 13 residues. CDR3 loop: CASSLWGDQPQHF. In DNA form, the CDR3 reads TGTGCCAGCAGTTTATGGGGCGATCAGCCCCAGCATTTT.

In this sample, this clonotype turned up many times. The chain employs TRBV28 and TRBJ2-4, with D possibly being TRBD2 (5 bases). Germline assignment: CDR1 MDHEN and CDR2 SYDVKM. The CDR3 has 13 amino acids. The V gene lost 4 bases and the J gene lost 5 bases, with 9 bases spanning the gap. DNA of the CDR3: TGTGCCAGCAGTTCCGGGAACGAAAACATTCAGTACTTC. This sequence encodes CASSSGNENIQYF.

The chain recombines TRBV4-1 with TRBJ1-1; D not resolved. Trimming left V 4 bases short and J 7 bases short, with 10 bases between. CDR1 and CDR2 from the germline V gene are MGHRA and YSYEKL. The CDR3 is 12 amino acids. The CDR3 spells CASSRNPFEAFF. CDR3 bases: TGCGCCAGCAGCCGGAACCCTTTTGAAGCTTTCTTT.

This chain connects TRBV5-6 to TRBJ2-7, with a tentative D call TRBD2 (6 bases). Germline V lookup: CDR1 SGHDT, CDR2 YYEEEE. CDR3 length: 16 residues. V lost 0 bases and J 5 bases, leaving 18 bases between the germline ends. CDR3 residues: CASSLGISGELDEQYF. DNA of the CDR3: TGTGCCAGCAGCTTGGGAATTTCGGGAGAACTTGACGAGCAGTACTTC.

The sample holds a few counts of this clonotype. J is TRBJ2-1 and V is TRBV12-3 or TRBV12-4; D perhaps matches TRBD2 (5 bases). Trimming removed 1 base at V and 13 bases at J, with 14 bases between. This CDR3 has 13 residues. The DNA of the CDR3 is TGTGCCAGCAGTTTAGGGATTAGAACGGGACAGTTCTTC. It yields the protein CASSLGIRTGQFF.

In its sample, this clonotype was seen many times. The CDR3 coding sequence is TGTGCCAGCAGCTTAACGACAGGGAGGAATGAGCAGTTCTTC. Protein sequence: CASSLTTGRNEQFF. The rearrangement links TRBV7-8 to TRBJ2-1, with TRBD1 as a possible D gene (7 bases). The V end lost 2 bases, the J end lost 7 bases, and 12 bases lay between the germline ends. CDR1 SGHVS and CDR2 FQNEAQ come from the germline V gene. This CDR3 is 14 amino acids long. Complete variable domain (other parts from reference TRBV7-8 and TRBJ2-1): GAGVSQSPRYKVAKRGQDVALRCDPISGHVSLFWYQQALGQGPEFLTYFQNEAQLDKSGLPSDRFFAERPEGSVSTLKIQRTQQEDSAVYLCASSLTTGRNEQFFGPGTRLTVL.

This clonotype has at least ten counts. The rearrangement joins TRBV29-1 to TRBJ2-3; 8 bases match TRBD2. This CDR3 is 15 amino acids long. The germline V gene encodes CDR1 SQVTM and CDR2 ANQGSEA. V shed 6 bases and J 5 bases; nucleotides not matched to a gene: 13. The CDR3, as DNA: TGCAGCGTCAACCCCCCGGGAGGGGCTAGAGATACGCAGTATTTT. It codes for CSVNPPGGARDTQYF.

The chain carries TRBV24-1 and TRBJ2-1; a possible D gene is TRBD2 (6 bases). The CDR3 extends over 17 amino acids. Germline assignment: CDR1 KGHDR and CDR2 SFDVKD. The V end was cut by 1 base, the J end by 9 bases, with 21 bases between. CDR3 protein: CATSDFAGPSSIGEQFF. CDR3 DNA sequence: TGTGCCACCAGTGATTTTGCGGGGCCAAGCTCCATAGGTGAGCAGTTCTTC.

This clonotype was counted a few times. The V gene is TRBV27, the J gene TRBJ1-1; D possibly corresponds to TRBD1 (5 bases). The CDR3 is made up of 16 amino acids. Trimming cost V 3 bases and J 2 bases, with 16 bases left between them. CDR1 and CDR2 from the germline V gene are MNHEY and SMNVEV (reference sequence). CDR3 nucleotides: TGTGCCAGCAGTTTTGAAAGGGGAATTTTTAACACTGAAGCTTTCTTT. Its protein product is CASSFERGIFNTEAFF.

The V and J genes are TRBV2 and TRBJ2-2; no reliable D call. This CDR3 region has 13 residues. The V gene's germline CDR1 is SNHLY and CDR2 FYNNEI. V lost 4 bases and J lost 3, with 6 bases in between. The CDR3 DNA is TGTGCCAGCAGTGGACTTCACACCGGGGAGCTGTTTTTT. This sequence encodes CASSGLHTGELFF.